This paragraph covers one T cell receptor (beta chain) sequence. This entry belongs to a study of cytomegalovirus exposure and HLA in healthy donors. The V gene end was trimmed by 4 bases and the J gene end by 3 bases; junction bases not matched to a gene: 5. The germline V gene encodes CDR1 PRHDT and CDR2 FYEKMQ (reference sequence). This CDR3 has 14 residues. The PCR made use of 60 Vbeta and 13 Jbeta primers. Produced via immunoSEQ multiplex PCR; TCRdb's table is partial and in-frame only. In the table there are around 37,000 clones, about 80% of which are singletons. This clonotype was obtained from a woman aged 18-30 years in good health and CMV-seropositive. The chain joins TRBV13 to TRBJ2-7, with 8 nucleotides matching TRBD1. Sample: PBMCs. The CDR3 nucleotides are TGTGCCAGCAGCTCGACAGGGGTGGTCTACGAGCAGTACTTC. Residues: CASSSTGVVYEQYF.